This TCR beta chain stems from a study of Ad26.COV2.S vaccination and SARS-CoV-2 variants. Study-level background: Donor got 5x10^10 or 1x10^11 viral particles of Ad26.COV2.S.

Data came from immunoSEQ multiplex PCR; TCRdb stores just in-frame clones and leaves some out. The sample lists over 250,000 clones; 70% to 90% were seen once. Concerning this clone itself: Its target is unknown.

Trimming at V came to 2 bases and at J to 3 bases, leaving 2 bases not matched to a gene. Germline CDR1 and CDR2: SGHRS and YFSETQ. This CDR3 spans 15 amino acids. The sample's treatment: some 19 received Ad26.COV2.S at low or high dose, single or two shots; five or six received placebo; per-sample allocation not given. Sampling happened 63 days after the first vaccine or placebo injection. This adult donor, from Boston, was 18-55 years old. Whole-study findings and limits: Breadth and depth estimates from TCRs may understate total T cell responses.

The J gene is TRBJ1-5, the V gene TRBV5-1, with 10 bases that match TRBD1. The source material was peripheral blood, sampled in a trial of Ad26.COV2.S vaccine versus placebo. This sequence was found in a person between 18 and 65 years old who received the Ad26.COV2.S COVID-19 vaccine or a placebo. This chain's CDR3 is CASSFGQGDNQPQHF. CDR3 sequence (DNA): TGCGCCAGCAGCTTCGGACAGGGGGACAATCAGCCCCAGCATTTT.